Each of the 26 T cell receptor beta chains below was sequenced from the same sample in a study of beta chain features in type 1 diabetes (dated by TCRdb to the late 2010s). The library was obtained by the immunoSEQ multiplex PCR assay. The entire amount of isolated RNA was reverse transcribed using the High Capacity cDNA Reverse Transcription Kit, so the sequenced TCRB transcripts were expressed ones. The table comes from immuneACCESS by way of TCRdb, which keeps in-frame sequences with V and J called. Part of the clones is missing from these tables; in studies checked, under half for an unresolved V gene and the rest for unknown reasons. For this sample there are 70,000 to 90,000 clones; roughly 31% appear just once. In total, the top ten clones hold over 0.4% of the sample. The sample comprised stem cell memory CD4+ T cells from blood. The sample's cell subset or site label is to be understood as: stem cell-like memory CD4+ T cells. The origin of the receptors is a woman aged 18-29 years in good health.

The V gene is TRBV7-7, the J gene TRBJ2-1; 9 nucleotides agree with TRBD1. The germline V gene has CDR1 SSHAT and CDR2 FNYEAQ (reference sequence). CDR3 length: 14 amino acids. Unmatched junction bases numbered 15, after V lost 11 bases and J lost 10 bases. CDR3 sequence (DNA): TGTGCCGTACAGACGGGGACAGGGCAGGGAGAGCAGTTCTTC. Its protein product is CAVQTGTGQGEQFF.

CDR3 DNA sequence: TGTGCCAGCAGCTCCTGGGAGGGGCGAGGTGAAAAACTGTTTTTT. The encoded protein is CASSSWEGRGEKLFF. The chain recombines TRBV9 with TRBJ1-4; the D gene is possibly TRBD1 (5 bases). The CDR3 length is 15 residues. Trimming pared 4 bases from V and 7 bases from J, leaving 17 bases between. CDR1 is SGDLS, CDR2 YYNGEE, per germline.

The J gene is TRBJ2-1, the V gene TRBV2, with 10 bases that match TRBD1. The CDR3 is 13 amino acids. Losses at the gene ends were 8 bases for V and 4 bases for J; bases not matched to a gene: 2. Germline CDR1 and CDR2: SNHLY and FYNNEI. CDR3 amino acids: CASGTGDYNEQFF. CDR3 nucleotides: TGTGCCAGCGGGACAGGGGATTACAATGAGCAGTTCTTC.

This sequence joins TRBV6-1 and TRBJ1-5, with 8 bases lining up with TRBD1. The CDR3 has 14 residues. V lost 8 bases and J lost 2; bases outside the gene matches: 5. Germline CDR1 MNHNS, CDR2 SASEGT. The CDR3 DNA reads as TGTGCCAGCGACTCGGGACAGGGCAATCAGCCCCAGCATTTT. Translated: CASDSGQGNQPQHF.

This clone has at least ten counts. DNA for the CDR3: TGTGCCTGGAGTTCAGGAGATACGCAGTATTTT. Its protein product is CAWSSGDTQYF. The chain is built from TRBV30 and TRBJ2-3; D not certain. Germline lookup yields CDR1 GTSNPN and CDR2 SVGIG (reference sequence). Trimming left V 2 bases short and J 5 bases short, with 5 bases between. The CDR3 loop spans 11 amino acids.

This rearrangement joins TRBV6-5 to TRBJ2-3; 9 bases map to TRBD1. Germline V gene lookup returns CDR1 MNHEY and CDR2 SVGAGI. V shed 8 bases and J 6 bases; nucleotides not matched to a gene: 3. This CDR3 comprises 12 residues. CDR3 in amino acids: CASRDRADTQYF. Written as DNA, the CDR3 is TGTGCCAGCCGGGACAGGGCGGATACGCAGTATTTT.

V is TRBV4-1 and J is TRBJ1-6, with 9 bases matching TRBD1. V shed 4 bases, J shed 6 bases, and the junction held 19 bases outside the gene matches. This CDR3 is 20 amino acids long. From germline, CDR1 is MGHRA and CDR2 YSYEKL. CDR3 protein: CASSRERTGTGNSFNSPLHF. CDR3 in DNA: TGCGCCAGCAGCCGGGAAAGAACTGGGACAGGGAATTCTTTTAATTCACCCCTCCACTTT.

The V call is TRBV2, the J call TRBJ2-5; TRBD1 aligns across 7 bases. Per germline, CDR1 SNHLY and CDR2 FYNNEI. The junction had 4 bases not matched to a gene; V was cut back by 4 bases and J by 5 bases. CDR3 length equals 13 residues. In DNA form, the CDR3 reads TGTGCCAGCAGTGTGGCAGGGGGTGAGACCCAGTACTTC. Amino acid sequence: CASSVAGGETQYF.

J is TRBJ1-1 and V is TRBV6-1; no definite D call. Germline loops: CDR1 MNHNS, CDR2 SASEGT. The length of the CDR3 is 11 residues. V gave up 8 bases and J gave up 7 bases, with 11 bases separating them. This CDR3 reads CASESLIEAFF. The CDR3 DNA sequence: TGTGCCAGCGAGTCGCTGATTGAAGCTTTCTTT.

This clone has only a few counts. V gene TRBV29-1 combines with J gene TRBJ2-6; TRBD1 aligns across 7 bases. This CDR3 spans 14 amino acids. Germline lookup yields CDR1 SQVTM and CDR2 ANQGSEA. J gave up 2 bases and V 5 bases, and 3 bases lay outside the gene matches. Here the CDR3 DNA reads TGCAGCGTTACGGGGACAGCTGGGGCCAACGTCCTGACTTTC. This codes for CSVTGTAGANVLTF.

The CDR3 region has the DNA TGTGCCAGCAGCCCCCCCCTAGCTTTCTTT. Translating it yields CASSPPLAFF. This chain links TRBV9 with TRBJ1-1; D not certain. The CDR3 has 10 amino acids. V lost 4 bases and J lost 10, with 8 bases in between. CDR1 and CDR2 (germline): SGDLS, YYNGEE.

The chain combines TRBV18 with TRBJ2-6, with 7 nucleotides matching TRBD1. The V gene end was trimmed by 1 base and the J gene end by 2 bases; junction bases not matched to a gene: 2. The CDR3 runs 16 residues. Germline CDR1 KGHSH, CDR2 LQKENI. The DNA for the CDR3 is TGTGCCAGCTCACCACAGGGGGCTACTGGGGCCAACGTCCTGACTTTC. Amino acids: CASSPQGATGANVLTF. Looking up the rest from reference TRBV18 and TRBJ2-6 gives the full variable domain: NAGVMQNPRHLVRRRGQEARLRCSPMKGHSHVYWYRQLPEEGLKFMVYLQKENIIDESGMPKERFSAEFPKEGPSILRIQQVVRGDSAAYFCASSPQGATGANVLTFGAGSRLTVL.

V is TRBV7-2 and J is TRBJ2-5; D might be TRBD1 (6 bases). The CDR3 is 13 amino acids. Germline V gene lookup returns CDR1 SGHTA and CDR2 FQGNSA. V lost 5 bases and J 5 bases, leaving 12 bases between the germline ends. The CDR3 region is CASSLDRWETQYF. In nucleotides, the CDR3 is TGTGCCAGCAGCCTGGACAGATGGGAGACCCAGTACTTC.

This clone was found a few times. The CDR3: CASSLVGQGNEQFF. CDR3 DNA: TGTGCCAGCAGCTTAGTCGGACAGGGCAATGAGCAGTTCTTC. The chain employs TRBV11-3 and TRBJ2-1; TRBD1 matches at 8 bases. The germline gives CDR1 SGHNT, CDR2 YENEEA. The junction had 2 bases not matched to a gene; V was cut back by 1 base and J by 6 bases. This CDR3 is built from 14 residues. Using reference TRBV11-3 and TRBJ2-1 for the parts outside the CDR3, the full variable domain is EAGVVQSPRYKIIEKKQPVAFWCNPISGHNTLYWYLQNLGQGPELLIRYENEEAVDDSQLPKDRFSAERLKGVDSTLKIQPAELGDSAVYLCASSLVGQGNEQFFGPGTRLTVL.

On this clone itself: The junction shows a germline mismatch at one end, possibly a read error. The J gene is TRBJ2-5, the V gene TRBV7-2; tentative D call: TRBD1 (6 bases). CDR1 SGHTA and CDR2 FQGNSA come from the germline V gene. The CDR3 loop spans 11 amino acids. The CDR3 DNA follows: TGTGCCAGCAGCTTAGCGGGGTACAGGGACTTC. It yields the protein CASSLAGYRDF. The whole variable domain, remainder taken from reference TRBV7-2 and TRBJ2-5, is GAGVSQSPSNKVTEKGKDVELRCDPISGHTALYWYRQSLGQGLEFLIYFQGNSAPDKSGLPSDRFSAERTGGSVSTLTIQRTQQEDSAVYLCASSLAGYRDFGPGTRLLVL.

This chain joins TRBV28 and TRBJ1-2; D is undetermined. CDR1 and CDR2 (germline): MDHEN, SYDVKM. V lost 5 bases and J 4 bases, leaving 8 bases between the germline ends. This CDR3 has 12 amino acids. The CDR3 DNA reads as TGTGCCAGCAGTCTGGAGAGCTATGGCTACACCTTC. The encoded protein is CASSLESYGYTF.

In this sample, this clone turned up a few times. V gene TRBV11-3 combines with J gene TRBJ1-1; D not certain. Deletions cut 3 bases from V and 3 bases from J, with 8 bases between. The CDR3 totals 13 residues. In germline, CDR1 is SGHNT, CDR2 YENEEA. In nucleotides, the CDR3 is TGTGCCAGCAGCTTTGGGGAGTACACTGAAGCTTTCTTT. This sequence encodes CASSFGEYTEAFF.

The genes are TRBV10-3 and TRBJ1-5; no firm D call. V was cut by 3 bases and J by 5 bases, with 11 bases left in between. The CDR3 has 14 amino acids. From germline, CDR1 is ENHRY and CDR2 SYGVKD. The CDR3 region has the DNA TGTGCCATCAGTGACTCCGGAGGTGATCAGCCCCAGCATTTT. Translated, it gives CAISDSGGDQPQHF.

The gene calls are TRBV14 and TRBJ2-1; 7 bases match TRBD2. Trimming took 4 bases from V and 7 from J; bases not matched to a gene: 10. CDR1 SGHDN and CDR2 FVKESK come from the germline V gene. The CDR3 runs 15 residues. Here the CDR3 reads CASSLLAVVINEQFF. Written as DNA, the CDR3 is TGTGCCAGCAGCCTCCTAGCGGTTGTAATAAATGAGCAGTTCTTC.

The J gene is TRBJ2-5, the V gene TRBV19; D is ambiguous. V was clipped by 0 bases and J by 4 bases, with 3 bases between them. This CDR3 is built from 12 residues. Germline assignment: CDR1 LNHDA and CDR2 SQIVND (reference sequence). For the CDR3, the DNA is TGTGCCAGTAGTATAGATCGAGAGACCCAGTACTTC. Amino acid sequence: CASSIDRETQYF.

This clone was seen more than once but under ten times. V usage is TRBV30 and J usage is TRBJ2-1; D uncertain. This CDR3 has 14 amino acids. Germline V gives CDR1 GTSNPN, CDR2 SVGIG (reference sequence). The germline V and J ends were trimmed by 3 bases and 5 bases, with 14 bases remaining between them. The CDR3 reads CAWRETALNNEQFF. The CDR3 bases are TGTGCCTGGAGGGAAACAGCCCTTAACAATGAGCAGTTCTTC.

In this sample, this clone turned up a few times. This chain joins TRBV11-2 and TRBJ1-3; 8 bases align to TRBD1. CDR1 is SGHAT, CDR2 FQNNGV, per germline. J was trimmed by 4 bases and V by 6 bases; bases with no gene match: 5. The CDR3 runs to 14 residues. The CDR3 is CASRSTGEGNTIYF. CDR3 DNA sequence: TGTGCCAGCAGATCGACAGGGGAGGGAAACACCATATATTTT.

The chain recombines TRBV6-1 with TRBJ2-3; 14 positions agree with TRBD2. Trimming took 10 bases from V and 5 from J; bases not matched to a gene: 8. Germline V gene data show CDR1 as MNHNS and CDR2 as SASEGT. The CDR3 is 15 residues long. The DNA for the CDR3 is TGTGCCACCATAGGGACTAGCGGGGGAAGAGATACGCAGTATTTT. Translated: CATIGTSGGRDTQYF.

The chain couples TRBV2 to TRBJ1-5; D is undetermined. Germline V CDR1 and CDR2: SNHLY, FYNNEI. V lost 4 bases and J 0 bases, leaving 7 bases between the germline ends. The CDR3 spans 14 residues. The CDR3 loop is CASSASHSNQPQHF. In nucleotides, the CDR3 is TGTGCCAGCAGTGCGAGCCATAGCAATCAGCCCCAGCATTTT. Full variable domain (outside the CDR3, taken from reference TRBV2 and TRBJ1-5): EPEVTQTPSHQVTQMGQEVILRCVPISNHLYFYWYRQILGQKVEFLVSFYNNEISEKSEIFDDQFSVERPDGSNFTLKIRSTKLEDSAMYFCASSASHSNQPQHFGDGTRLSIL.

The V call is TRBV5-1, the J call TRBJ1-6; 8 bases are shared with TRBD1. CDR3 length: 15 residues. In germline, CDR1 is SGHRS, CDR2 YFSETQ. The ends lost 3 bases at V and 7 bases at J; junction bases unmatched: 6. CDR3: CASSYGTGENSPLHF. CDR3 nucleotides: TGCGCCAGCAGCTATGGGACAGGAGAAAATTCACCCCTCCACTTT. The full variable domain, completed using reference TRBV5-1 and TRBJ1-6, is KAGVTQTPRYLIKTRGQQVTLSCSPISGHRSVSWYQQTPGQGLQFLFEYFSETQRNKGNFPGRFSGRQFSNSRSEMNVSTLELGDSALYLCASSYGTGENSPLHFGNGTRLTVT.

The rearrangement links TRBV4-3 to TRBJ2-3; a possible D gene is TRBD2 (7 bases). The CDR3 spans 17 residues. V lost 0 bases, J lost 6 bases, and 19 bases lay in between. The germline CDR1 and CDR2 sequences are LGHNA and YSLEER. The CDR3 DNA follows: TGCGCCAGCAGCCAAGAAGGACGGGGGGCCCCGAGGGATACGCAGTATTTT. Its translation: CASSQEGRGAPRDTQYF.